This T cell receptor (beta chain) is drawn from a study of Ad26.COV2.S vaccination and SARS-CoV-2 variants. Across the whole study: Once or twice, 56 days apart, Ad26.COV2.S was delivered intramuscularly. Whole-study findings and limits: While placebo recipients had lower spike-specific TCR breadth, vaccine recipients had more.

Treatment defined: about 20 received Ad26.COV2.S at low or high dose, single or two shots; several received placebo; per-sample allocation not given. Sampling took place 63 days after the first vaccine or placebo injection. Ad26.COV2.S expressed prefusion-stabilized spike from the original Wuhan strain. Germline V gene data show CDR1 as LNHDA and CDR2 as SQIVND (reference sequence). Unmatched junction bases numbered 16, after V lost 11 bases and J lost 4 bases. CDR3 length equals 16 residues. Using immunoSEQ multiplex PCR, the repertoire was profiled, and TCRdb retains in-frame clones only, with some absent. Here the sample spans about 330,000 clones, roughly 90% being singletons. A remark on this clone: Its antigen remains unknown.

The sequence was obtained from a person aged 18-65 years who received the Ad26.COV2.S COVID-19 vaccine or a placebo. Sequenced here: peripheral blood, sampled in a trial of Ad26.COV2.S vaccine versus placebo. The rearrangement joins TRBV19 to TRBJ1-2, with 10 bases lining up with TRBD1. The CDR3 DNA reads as TGTGCCTGTTCCGGGACAGGGGAGGTTAGGGGCTATGGCTACACCTTC. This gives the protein CACSGTGEVRGYGYTF.